This TCR beta chain was sequenced for a study of T-cell reconstitution after alpha-beta-depleted transplantation in children. Findings of the study overall: It was surviving recipient T cells and thymic progenitors that gave some patients high TCRbeta diversity at day 60. The origin of alpha-beta T cells about two months after transplant was reportedly several hundred expanded graft clones. Diversity and T-cell counts at one year after transplant derived mostly from new T cells.

A TCRbeta library incorporating unique molecular identifiers was prepared. TCRdb used MiXCR to reprocess the PCR reads, holding one entry per CDR3 protein. The sample has some 830,000 distinct CDR3 sequences; around 15% are singletons. The CDR3 contains 17 residues. The trim removed 0 bases at V and 5 bases at J, leaving 8 bases unmatched. Germline V CDR1 and CDR2: LGHNA, YNFKEQ. Regarding this clonotype: Its cognate antigen is unknown.

V and J are TRBV4-2 and TRBJ2-5; 11 nucleotides align to TRBD2. The receptor's source is a male patient younger than 18 who had a stem cell transplant for acute lymphoblastic leukemia, so the T cells may come from the graft donor. The sequencing here drew on PBMCs, mostly from graft donor cells, taken 360 days after TCRalphabeta/CD19-depleted stem cell transplant. The CDR3 bases are TGTGCCAGCAGCCAAGAAGGGCTAGCGGGAGGAGGGGAGACCCAGTACTTC. It codes for CASSQEGLAGGGETQYF.